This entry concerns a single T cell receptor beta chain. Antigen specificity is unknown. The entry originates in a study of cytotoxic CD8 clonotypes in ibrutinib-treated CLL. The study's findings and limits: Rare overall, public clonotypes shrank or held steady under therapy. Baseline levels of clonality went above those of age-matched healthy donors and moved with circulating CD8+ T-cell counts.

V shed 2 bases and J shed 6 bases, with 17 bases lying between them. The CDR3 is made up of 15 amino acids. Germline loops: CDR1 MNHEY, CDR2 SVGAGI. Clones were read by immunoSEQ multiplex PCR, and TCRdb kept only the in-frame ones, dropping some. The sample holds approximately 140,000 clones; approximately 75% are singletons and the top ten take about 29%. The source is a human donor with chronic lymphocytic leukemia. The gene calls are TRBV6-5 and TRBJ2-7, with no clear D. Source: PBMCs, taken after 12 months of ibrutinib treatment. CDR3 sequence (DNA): TGTGCCAGCAGTTACGTCCCGACAACCTCGGGCGAGCAGTACTTC. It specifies CASSYVPTTSGEQYF.